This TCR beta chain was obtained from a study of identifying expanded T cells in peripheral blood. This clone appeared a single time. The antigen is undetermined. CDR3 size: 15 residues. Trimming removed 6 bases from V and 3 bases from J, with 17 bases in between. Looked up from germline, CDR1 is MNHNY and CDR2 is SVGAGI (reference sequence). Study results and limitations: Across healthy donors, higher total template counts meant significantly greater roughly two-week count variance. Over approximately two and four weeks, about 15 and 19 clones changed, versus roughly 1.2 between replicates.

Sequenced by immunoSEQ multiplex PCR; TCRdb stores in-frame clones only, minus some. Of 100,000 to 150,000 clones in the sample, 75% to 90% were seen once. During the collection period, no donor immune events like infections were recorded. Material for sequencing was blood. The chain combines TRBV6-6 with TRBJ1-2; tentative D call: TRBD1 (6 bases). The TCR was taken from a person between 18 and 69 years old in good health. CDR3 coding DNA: TGTGCCAGCAGACCTACGGACAGCTTATACTATGGCTACACCTTC. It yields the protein CASRPTDSLYYGYTF.